This T cell receptor (beta chain) came from a study of shared clonotypes between healthy human individuals. Unsorted material relied on approximately 90 million PBMCs as the source of genomic DNA. Germline V lookup: CDR1 GTSNPN, CDR2 SVGIG (reference sequence). Trimming took off 3 bases at V and 1 base at J, with 7 bases between the two ends. The CDR3 sequence is 14 residues long. Findings of the study overall: Owing to a small donor count, the genetic and exposure-history diversity represented was limited.

This clone was seen at least ten times. The antigen is not known. Other DNA sequences within the sample encode an identical CDR3. Using ten immunoSEQ deep assay plates, investigators sequenced unsorted PBMC DNA. Data came from immunoSEQ multiplex PCR; TCRdb stores just in-frame clones and leaves some out. The data show some 530,000 clones, approximately 82% seen once. Sample: PBMCs. This chain connects TRBV30 to TRBJ2-6; tentatively, D is TRBD2 (6 bases). The clonotype originates from a middle-aged woman in good health. Some clones in this sample may be carry-over from other donors' samples. The CDR3 reads CAWSGGSGANVLTF. The CDR3 bases are TGTGCCTGGAGCGGGGGTTCTGGGGCCAACGTCCTGACTTTC.